This is a list of T cell receptor beta chains from one sample in a study of OX40 agonist ivuxolimab in advanced cancers. Here immunoSEQ multiplex PCR was the method, and the copy in TCRdb shows in-frame clones only, minus some. The repertoire consists of approximately 31,000 clones, with more than 70% occurring once and the leading ten covering approximately 27%. The sequences come from CD4+ or CD8+ T cells sorted from blood, collected in a trial of the OX40 agonist ivuxolimab. The receptors were gathered from an adult with an advanced solid tumor such as melanoma, head and neck, liver or kidney cancer. The CDR3 runs from the conserved cysteine through the conserved F or W. A D gene is named only where the DNA matches it firmly.

d_gene: TRBD1
v_gene: TRBV11-2
j_gene: TRBJ2-4
CDR3nt: TGTGCCAGCAGCCCCCCGGGACAGGGGCCAGAGATAGCCAAAAACATTCAGTACTTC
CDR3aa: CASSPPGQGPEIAKNIQYF

d_gene: TRBD2
v_gene: TRBV27
j_gene: TRBJ2-7
CDR3nt: TGTGCCACCAAGGGACTAGGCCCCTACGAGCAGTACTTC
CDR3aa: CATKGLGPYEQYF

d_gene: -
v_gene: TRBV29-1
j_gene: TRBJ2-5
CDR3nt: TGCAGCCTCGAAGTGGGGCCATGGGAGACCCAGTACTTC
CDR3aa: CSLEVGPWETQYF

d_gene: -
v_gene: TRBV4-1
j_gene: TRBJ2-7
CDR3nt: TGCGCCAGCAGCCAAGACACAGCGTACGAGCAGTACTTC
CDR3aa: CASSQDTAYEQYF

d_gene: -
v_gene: TRBV9
j_gene: TRBJ2-3
CDR3nt: TGTGCCAGCACCAGGGGGGGGAGCACAGATACGCAGTATTTT
CDR3aa: CASTRGGSTDTQYF

d_gene: TRBD2
v_gene: TRBV13
j_gene: TRBJ2-2
CDR3nt: TGTGCCAGCAGCTTGGGACTAGCTAACACCGGGGAGCTGTTTTTT
CDR3aa: CASSLGLANTGELFF

d_gene: -
v_gene: TRBV6-1
j_gene: TRBJ2-1
CDR3nt: TGTGCCAGCAGTGTCTTCGGCTACAATGAGCAGTTCTTC
CDR3aa: CASSVFGYNEQFF

d_gene: TRBD1
v_gene: TRBV28
j_gene: TRBJ1-2
CDR3nt: TGTGCCAGCAGGTACAGGGGGGTGAACTATGGCTACACCTTC
CDR3aa: CASRYRGVNYGYTF

d_gene: TRBD1
v_gene: TRBV7-9
j_gene: TRBJ1-2
CDR3nt: TGTGCCAGCAGCTCGGGGATGGGACAGATGAAAGATGGCTACACCTTC
CDR3aa: CASSSGMGQMKDGYTF

d_gene: -
v_gene: TRBV5-8
j_gene: TRBJ2-7
CDR3nt: TGTGCCAGCAGCTTGGGGACAGTCGAGCAGTACTTC
CDR3aa: CASSLGTVEQYF